This entry is about one TCR beta chain. Its matching antigen is unknown. The data were obtained in a study of CD8+ T cells in alopecia areata. The study, taken as a whole, reports: Researchers report lesional scalp, most notably alopecia totalis/universalis, outstripped normal scalp in clonality.

Germline CDR1 is SQVTM and CDR2 is ANQGSEA. The CDR3 covers 14 residues. V was pared by 7 bases and J by 1 base, with 7 bases of the junction left unmatched. In each case, RNA was isolated and then reverse transcribed into cDNA as the sequencing template. The assay was immunoSEQ multiplex PCR, and TCRdb's table has in-frame clones only and misses some. The profile shows some 180,000 clones, about 63% of them singletons. The sample consisted of CD4+ T cells sorted from blood, taken at week 0. This chain joins TRBV29-1 and TRBJ2-3, with 8 bases that match TRBD1. This sequence was found in a human donor with alopecia areata. The chain's CDR3 is CSGKETGGTDTQYF. In DNA form, the CDR3 reads TGCAGCGGCAAAGAGACAGGGGGCACAGATACGCAGTATTTT.